What follows describes a single TCR beta chain. What it binds is unknown. CDR3 length equals 15 residues. Germline CDR1 MGHDK, CDR2 SYGVNS. Trimming removed 7 bases from V and 5 bases from J; junction bases left unmatched: 13. The record originates from a study of T cell responses to AZD1222 COVID-19 vaccine. Repertoires were generated with immunoSEQ multiplex PCR, while TCRdb's copy carries only in-frame clones and drops some. This table has some 150,000 clones, around 90% appearing once. Notes on the study in general: The span of vaccine-associated CD4 TCRs extended across spike, with dominance at 160-218 and 743-854. Repertoires were collected only later (after the peak T cell response had occurred).

The clonotype originates from an adult in good health. The material sequenced was peripheral blood, taken on day 0 of AZD1222 vaccination. The genes are TRBV25-1 and TRBJ2-5; 7 bases are a match to TRBD1. CDR3 region: CASTEAGGLGETQYF. As DNA, the CDR3 is TGTGCCAGCACTGAGGCAGGGGGTTTGGGGGAGACCCAGTACTTC. Supplemented by reference TRBV25-1 and TRBJ2-5, the full variable domain reads EADIYQTPRYLVIGTGKKITLECSQTMGHDKMYWYQQDPGMELHLIHYSYGVNSTEKGDLSSESTVSRIRTEHFPLTLESARPSHTSQYLCASTEAGGLGETQYFGPGTRLLVL.